This TCR beta chain emerged from a study of blood T cell repertoires in COVID-19. Using immunoSEQ multiplex PCR, the repertoire was profiled, and TCRdb retains in-frame clones only, with some absent. The sample has about 20,000 clones, approximately 93% seen once; the top ten hold about 4%. The germline gives CDR1 MDHEN, CDR2 SYDVKM. V gave up 5 bases and J gave up 2 bases, with 16 bases separating them. The CDR3 is 16 residues long. The receptor was derived from a woman aged 45-60 years with active COVID-19. The sample consisted of peripheral blood. The V gene is TRBV28, the J gene TRBJ2-1, with D possibly being TRBD2 (5 bases). CDR3 loop: CASSPLVGDAYNEQFF. CDR3 DNA: TGTGCCAGCAGTCCACTAGTTGGGGATGCCTACAATGAGCAGTTCTTC.